Detailed here is one TCR beta chain. The V segment lost 5 bases and the J segment 2 bases; nucleotides outside the gene matches: 6. This CDR3 has 15 amino acids. Looked up from germline, CDR1 is MGHRA and CDR2 is YSYEKL. This record comes from a study of shared clonotypes between healthy human individuals. Study processing details: Junction-only sequences without quality scores were provided by ImmunoSEQ, so filtering was different. Profiled with immunoSEQ multiplex PCR; TCRdb holds only in-frame clones, not every one. D and trimming come from the DNA, and the V and J calls and clone size come from that table. Of approximately 500,000 clones in the sample, approximately 95% are singletons; the top ten hold about 0.057%.

The rearrangement links TRBV4-1 to TRBJ2-3, with TRBD2 matching 8 bases. Sequencing input: naive CD4+ T cells sorted from blood. Described subset: CD45RA+ positively selected. The clonotype originates from a woman in her 30s in good health. Here the CDR3 reads CASSSWREATDTQYF. The CDR3 nucleotides read TGCGCCAGCAGCTCGTGGCGGGAGGCCACAGATACGCAGTATTTT.